The rows below give T cell receptor beta chains drawn from one sample of a study of blood T cell repertoires in COVID-19. The data were produced by immunoSEQ multiplex PCR, yet TCRdb's version contains in-frame clones alone and is incomplete. In the table there are more than 250,000 clones, roughly 85% of which are singletons. Sequences were obtained from PBMCs or T cells enriched from blood (not recorded which). These TCRs come from a woman in her twenties or thirties who had recovered from COVID-19. CDR3s include the opening cysteine and the closing phenylalanine or tryptophan. The D gene is left open where the match is weak. Size values are once, few and many counts, or a class for expanded clones, and some rows have none.

J,size,D,length,V,DNA,CDR3
TRBJ1-1,-,-,13,TRBV19,TGTGCCAGCGAGGTTAGCGGGAGTACTGAAGCTTTCTTT,CASEVSGSTEAFF
TRBJ1-1,-,-,15,TRBV19,TGTGCCAGTAGTATACAGGCAGCCTTGAACACTGAAGCTTTCTTT,CASSIQAALNTEAFF
TRBJ1-2,-,TRBD1,14,TRBV29-1,TGCAGCGTCGGTCCGGGACAGGGAGGGGCTGGCTACACCTTC,CSVGPGQGGAGYTF
TRBJ2-7,-,-,12,TRBV5-5,TGTGCCTCGGGGGGACAACGCTACGAGCAGTACTTC,CASGGQRYEQYF
TRBJ2-1,-,TRBD2,16,TRBV4-2,TGTGCCAGCAGCCGGAATAGCGGGGCGTACAACGATGAGCAGTTCTTC,CASSRNSGAYNDEQFF
TRBJ2-7,-,-,12,TRBV21-1,TGTGCCAGCGACCTTAGGGGGATCGAGCAGTACTTC,CASDLRGIEQYF
TRBJ1-6,-,-,17,TRBV2,TGTGCCAGCAGTCGGACACCTCTTAGCTCCTATAATTCACCCCTCCACTTT,CASSRTPLSSYNSPLHF
TRBJ2-5,-,TRBD1,14,TRBV28,TGTGCCAGCAGTTTAACAGGGGGTGGGGAGACCCAGTACTTC,CASSLTGGGETQYF
TRBJ1-1,-,-,13,TRBV10-2,TGCGCCAGCAGTATCACTCCGAACACTGAAGCTTTCTTT,CASSITPNTEAFF
TRBJ1-2,-,-,14,TRBV13,TGTGCCAGCAGCCAAGTGCGGGGATCCGATGGCTACACCTTC,CASSQVRGSDGYTF
TRBJ1-4,-,TRBD1,15,TRBV5-1,TGCGCCAGCAGCTTGGGCGGGACAGTAAATGAAAAACTGTTTTTT,CASSLGGTVNEKLFF
TRBJ2-7,-,-,16,TRBV10-3,TGTGCCATCAGTGAAGGAGAGGGAAAGGGCAAAGCCGAGCAGTACTTC,CAISEGEGKGKAEQYF
TRBJ1-2,-,-,17,TRBV7-8,TGTGCCAGCAGCTTAGGGGGGCTCTTGGACAGAGTCTATGGCTACACCTTC,CASSLGGLLDRVYGYTF
TRBJ1-4,-,-,13,TRBV9,TGTGCCAGCAGCCCCGACTCCGGTGAAAAACTGTTTTTT,CASSPDSGEKLFF
TRBJ1-1,-,-,12,TRBV2,TGTGCCAGCCAGGCAGGGGCCCATGAAGCTTTCTTT,CASQAGAHEAFF
TRBJ1-2,-,-,14,TRBV2,TGTGCCAGCAGTGAAGCTGGGGTCCAGGGGGGCTACACCTTC,CASSEAGVQGGYTF
TRBJ1-2,-,-,13,TRBV5-1,TGCGCCAGCAGCATGGGACGGGACTATGGCTACACCTTC,CASSMGRDYGYTF
TRBJ1-5,-,-,12,TRBV15,TGTGCCACCAGCAGAGATCGCGGTGGCCAGCATTTT,CATSRDRGGQHF
TRBJ2-1,-,TRBD1,15,TRBV7-9,TGTGCCAGCAGCCCGGGACAGGGGGATCACAATGAGCAGTTCTTC,CASSPGQGDHNEQFF
TRBJ1-6,few,-,15,TRBV5-1,TGCGCCAGCAGCTTGGCGGGGGGCACCTATTCACCCCTCCACTTT,CASSLAGGTYSPLHF
TRBJ2-3,-,TRBD1,15,TRBV10-3,TGTGCCATCAGTGCCGGGACAGGGCCCACAGATACGCAGTATTTT,CAISAGTGPTDTQYF
TRBJ1-2,-,-,14,TRBV19,TGTGCCAGTCGAGGACAGACGATCGGCTATGGCTACACCTTC,CASRGQTIGYGYTF
TRBJ2-1,-,-,14,TRBV2,TGTGCCAGCAGCGAAAGGGGGGGGTTGAATGAGCAGTTCTTC,CASSERGGLNEQFF
TRBJ2-3,-,-,15,TRBV11-3,TGTGCCAGCAGCCCTGGGGCAGGGAGCACAGATACGCAGTATTTT,CASSPGAGSTDTQYF
TRBJ1-3,-,TRBD1,16,TRBV18,TGTGCCAGCTCACCACAGACAGGGGCTAATGGAAACACCATATATTTT,CASSPQTGANGNTIYF
TRBJ2-5,once,-,13,TRBV5-1,TGCGCCAGCAGTTTGGGCAGGGAAGAGACCCAGTACTTC,CASSLGREETQYF
TRBJ2-2,-,TRBD2,19,TRBV24-1,TGTGCCACCAGTGGGCGGACTAGCGGGGGGGCCTTCCACACCGGGGAGCTGTTTTTT,CATSGRTSGGAFHTGELFF
TRBJ1-2,-,TRBD1,16,TRBV5-1,TGCGCCAGCAGCTTGGTTGCGTTGACAGGGGAGGAAGGCTACACCTTC,CASSLVALTGEEGYTF
TRBJ2-3,-,TRBD2,13,TRBV6-1,TGTGCCAGCAGTGAAGTCGGGGGAGGGACGCAGTATTTT,CASSEVGGGTQYF
TRBJ1-1,-,-,13,TRBV19,TGTGCCAGTAGGGCCACAGGGAACACTGAAGCTTTCTTT,CASRATGNTEAFF
TRBJ2-3,-,TRBD2,16,TRBV5-4,TGTGCCAGCACACCCGGGTGGGGGGGGTTGACAGATACGCAGTATTTT,CASTPGWGGLTDTQYF
TRBJ1-2,-,-,11,TRBV30,TGTGCCTGGACTAAACTTTATGGCTACACCTTC,CAWTKLYGYTF
TRBJ1-1,-,-,14,TRBV5-1,TGCGCCAGCAGCCGGTCGACAGGAAGCTTTGAAGCTTTCTTT,CASSRSTGSFEAFF
TRBJ1-4,-,TRBD1,16,TRBV14,TGTGCCAGCAGCCACCCTGGACAGGGGCTAGGCGAAAAACTGTTTTTT,CASSHPGQGLGEKLFF
TRBJ1-1,-,TRBD1,13,TRBV19,TGTGCCAGTAGTCGGGACAGGGACGCTGAAGCTTTCTTT,CASSRDRDAEAFF
TRBJ1-3,-,-,15,TRBV20-1,TGCAGTGCTAGTGGCGGGAGGGGCTCTGGAAACACCATATATTTT,CSASGGRGSGNTIYF
TRBJ1-5,-,-,14,TRBV6-5,TGTGCCAGCATATCTCTAAATAGCAATCAGCCCCAGCATTTT,CASISLNSNQPQHF
TRBJ1-4,-,TRBD1,16,TRBV4-3,TGCGCCAGCAGCCAAGGACAGGGAGGAATAGTTGAAAAACTGTTTTTT,CASSQGQGGIVEKLFF
TRBJ1-1,-,-,12,TRBV7-9,TGTGCCAGCAGCCTCAATGCGGCTGAAGCTTTCTTT,CASSLNAAEAFF
TRBJ1-5,-,-,14,TRBV12-5,TGTGCTACTACCTCCCAGGGGCTCGATCAGCCCCAGCATTTT,CATTSQGLDQPQHF
TRBJ2-2,-,TRBD2,14,TRBV27,TGTGCCAGCAGTACCAGACTAGCCTCCGGGGAGCTGTTTTTT,CASSTRLASGELFF
TRBJ1-6,-,-,16,TRBV4-3,TGCGCCAGCAGCCAAGATGGAGAGGCCACTAATTCACCCCTCCACTTT,CASSQDGEATNSPLHF
TRBJ1-2,-,-,14,TRBV27,TGTGCCAGCAGTTTCATCCCTGAGGGTTATGGCTACACCTTC,CASSFIPEGYGYTF
TRBJ1-2,-,TRBD1,14,TRBV6-6,TGTGCCAGCAGGAGACAGGGGGCGGGCTATGGCTACACCTTC,CASRRQGAGYGYTF
TRBJ1-2,-,-,15,TRBV6-5,TGTGCCAGCAGTTACTCGCGGTTCACCAACTATGGCTACACCTTC,CASSYSRFTNYGYTF